This T cell receptor beta chain was captured by sequencing in a study of OX40 agonist ivuxolimab in advanced cancers. Regarding the complete study: The costimulatory receptor OX40 (CD134) was targeted by ivuxolimab, a fully human IgG2 agonistic monoclonal antibody. Intravenous ivuxolimab was administered to patients every 2 weeks at six dose levels: 0.01, 0.1, 0.3, 1.5, 3 and 10 mg/kg. Of the approximately 54 dose-escalation patients, hepatocellular carcinoma was present in 19, melanoma in roughly 15, renal cell carcinoma in 9 and head and neck cancer in 9. The dose-escalation cohort was 80% to 90% male with a mean age of 60 years, ranging from roughly 20 to 80. Prior anti-PD-1, anti-PD-L1 or anti-CTLA-4 therapy was permitted, and 40% to 50% of dose-escalation patients had received checkpoint inhibitors. Partial responses were achieved by three dose-escalation patients, of whom one had hepatocellular carcinoma and two had cutaneous melanoma. Peripheral TCRbeta sequencing was intended to test whether TCR sequence diversity was altered and clonal T-cell expansion was caused by ivuxolimab. The monotherapy dose-escalation portion (N ≈ 55 patients) of the phase I ivuxolimab trial is reported in the paper.

The trial excluded patients who had a history of autoimmune disease or who were on systemic immunosuppression. Peripheral blood for TCR sequencing was drawn from every dose cohort at baseline, at cycle 4 day 1 and at cycle 7 day 1. The samples were drawn from a first-in-human, open-label, multicenter phase I dose-escalation trial of ivuxolimab. The trial enrolled adults with locally advanced or metastatic head and neck squamous cell, hepatocellular, melanoma or renal cell carcinoma. CD4+ and CD8+ T cells were sorted separately from peripheral blood before TCR sequencing. In regard to this clone: Which antigen it targets is not known. Base qualities are not recorded, but no much larger clone differs from it by a single base.

What the research found in general, with its limitations: Antigen specificity was not determined for the clonally expanded peripheral T cells. After ivuxolimab, expanded clones were on average more numerous among CD8+ T cells than among CD4+ T cells. In the 0.1-3.0 mg/kg groups, partial responders were among the patients with the lowest normalized peripheral clonal expansion, particularly in CD8+ T cells. At doses of 0.1 to 3.0 mg/kg, clonal expansion of both CD4+ and CD8+ blood T cells was observed from baseline to week 6. Low levels of normalized T-cell clonal expansion were also seen in some patients who did not respond.

Genomic DNA was isolated from the sorted cells so that the TCRbeta CDR3 region could be sequenced. The immunoSEQ Assay was used for sequencing of TCRbeta CDR3 regions. Held by TCRdb, this immuneACCESS table contains in-frame sequences only and omits some clones. Under half of the omission traces to an unresolved V gene where checked; the cause of the rest is unknown. In all, the sample holds 65,000 or so clones, and roughly 85% of those were seen once. The ten largest account for 0.76% of the sample. This TCR derives from an adult with an advanced solid tumor such as melanoma, head and neck, liver or kidney cancer. Sequencing was performed on CD4+ or CD8+ T cells sorted from blood, taken in a trial of the OX40 agonist ivuxolimab.

The DNA sequence is as follows: TGTGCCAGCAGCCCTGACATCTCTGGAAACACCATATATTTT. Translated, this gives CASSPDISGNTIYF. Here the chain combines TRBV7-9 and TRBJ1-3; no D segment can be confidently identified. At the junction V is shortened by 5 bases and J by 0 bases, with 8 bases in between. The CDR3 covers 14 residues, taking in both the cysteine and the phenylalanine. The retained sequence is limited to the CDR3, 42 bases, with the frame set at the first base. CDR1 and CDR2 are drawn from the germline V gene (reference sequence): SEHNR, FQNEAQ.